The present TCR beta chain was sequenced within a study of shared T cell receptors in the human thymus (dated by TCRdb to about 2021). About the investigation overall: The study investigated the way shared, self-reactive T-cell receptor alpha chains are produced in the human thymus.

Taken from cysteine to phenylalanine, the CDR3 has 17 residues. The sequence is cut down to CDR3 DNA, 51 bases in frame from base 1. The germline V gene encodes CDR1 SGHVS and CDR2 FQNEAQ. V is pared back by 1 base and J by 6 bases, with 19 bases lying between the germline termini. Worth noting for this clone: It lacks a known antigen. Base qualities are not recorded, but no much larger clone differs from it by a single base.

Libraries were prepared through the immunoSEQ multiplex PCR assay. Imported from immuneACCESS, the table was reduced by TCRdb to in-frame sequences with V and J called. These copies leave out some clones; in studies compared against another copy, an unresolved V gene accounts for under half, and the cause of the remainder is not known. The sample data list hundreds of thousands of clones, and 88% of these were observed just once. The leading ten clones occupy 0.0095% to 0.012% of the sample. A further study also used this sample, focusing on human thymus T cells. Per that second paper: In Finland, the donors were immunologically healthy infants who were having open corrective cardiac surgery for congenital heart defects. Thymus tissue was obtained as surgical resects removed during corrective cardiac surgery. Both the thymic and the peripheral blood repertoires appeared to show biased V and J gene segment usage. The related research found that thymic TCR repertoires overlapped highly between unrelated individuals. TCR alpha and beta repertoires from fewer than ten infant thymus samples and a few related peripheral blood samples were characterized in the study. Donor ages ranging from about 6 to 244 days were recorded, and roughly six male and a couple of female infants were included in the cohort. Thymocytes were mechanically released from the tissue and were stored as pellets of 10-30 million cells at -70 degrees C. Genomic DNA was extracted from frozen cell pellets with a QIAsymphony instrument. TCRB and TCRAD loci were amplified from a standardized quantity of quality-controlled genomic DNA using the immunoSEQ multiplex PCR assay. The V(D)J region was spanned by amplicons of a length sufficient to cover the CDR3 and to identify V and J genes. The amplicons were sequenced on an Illumina platform via the commercial immunoSEQ service. Primer bias and sequencing errors were corrected using previously described methods, and TCRAD and TCRB definitions followed the IMGT database. The repertoires were analysed using immunoSEQ Analyzer 3.0 and VDJTools for basic statistics, V/J segment usage, diversity estimates, rarefaction and pairwise overlap. Diversity was estimated using the Chao1, ChaoE, Efron-Thisted, Shannon and inverse Simpson indices, and was also estimated on datasets down-sampled to the size of the smallest sample. Repertoire overlap used strict matching of CDR3 nucleotide sequence, V gene and J gene, with Jaccard-based multidimensional scaling clustering. On average, thymus samples gave 650,000 to 850,000 unique TCRB clonotypes, whereas blood samples gave roughly 80,000.

The sample was thymocytes. The clonotype originates from a boy under two years old with a congenital heart defect. Donor details come from another sample of the same person, matched by shared clones. The V and J genes are TRBV7-8 and TRBJ1-5; the D gene is perhaps TRBD1, from 5 matching bases. CDR3 reads: CASSLGALSGRGQPQHF. The bases read TGTGCCAGCAGCTTAGGAGCTCTTTCGGGGAGGGGTCAGCCCCAGCATTTT.